This T cell receptor beta chain was observed in a study of cytomegalovirus exposure and HLA in healthy donors. Notes on the study in general: TCR association rates varied by HLA locus in a later analysis, with DRB1 highest and HLA-C lowest.

Vbeta (60) and Jbeta (13) primers were used in the PCR. The method was immunoSEQ multiplex PCR; TCRdb's version includes in-frame clones alone and lacks a portion of them. The sample carries some 150,000 clones, around 77% recorded once. Germline V gives CDR1 SGHRS, CDR2 YFSETQ. The CDR3 covers 13 residues. V shed 0 bases and J shed 3 bases, with 7 bases lying between them. In its sample, this clone was seen a few times. The antigen is unknown. The TCR comes from a female donor in good health and CMV-seronegative. The rearrangement uses TRBV5-1 and TRBJ2-7, with D unresolved. Sequencing was carried out using PBMCs. CDR3 in amino acids: CASSLDPRYEQYF. CDR3 DNA: TGCGCCAGCAGCTTGGACCCGCGCTACGAGCAGTACTTC.